Below, 16 T cell receptor beta chains from the same sample are listed, as sequenced in a study of cytotoxic CD8 clonotypes in ibrutinib-treated CLL. Measured with immunoSEQ multiplex PCR; TCRdb has only the in-frame clones, and not every one. The sample holds roughly 250,000 clones, roughly 70% seen once. The sequencing used PBMCs, collected after 24 months of ibrutinib treatment. These receptors all come from a human donor with chronic lymphocytic leukemia.

J is TRBJ2-5 and V is TRBV6-1; D not certain. The germline V gene encodes CDR1 MNHNS and CDR2 SASEGT. CDR3 size: 16 residues. Trimming took 1 base from V and 1 from J, leaving 13 bases between them. The CDR3 bases are TGTGCCAGCAGTGAAGGGAGAGGACGGACCCAAGAGACCCAGTACTTC. This gives the protein CASSEGRGRTQETQYF.

The CDR3: CASSWDASTDTQYF. The CDR3 DNA reads as TGTGCCAGCAGTTGGGACGCTAGCACAGATACGCAGTATTTT. The rearrangement links TRBV6-5 to TRBJ2-3, with D tentatively TRBD1 or TRBD2 (5 bases each). The CDR3 length is 14 residues. Trimming left V 4 bases short and J 0 bases short, with 8 bases between. Germline-derived CDR1 and CDR2 are MNHEY and SVGAGI.

This chain connects TRBV27 to TRBJ2-3; D remains ambiguous. This CDR3 has 15 amino acids. The germline V and J ends were trimmed by 0 bases and 6 bases, with 13 bases remaining between them. Germline loops: CDR1 MNHEY, CDR2 SMNVEV (reference sequence). In DNA, the CDR3 is TGTGCCAGCAGTTTATCCACATATCCGAGGGATACGCAGTATTTT. Translated, it gives CASSLSTYPRDTQYF.

The V gene is TRBV28, the J gene TRBJ1-4; D is unresolved. Trimming took 2 bases from V and 10 from J, leaving 5 bases between them. CDR3 length: 11 amino acids. The germline CDR1 and CDR2 sequences are MDHEN and SYDVKM. The CDR3 nucleotides read TGTGCCAGCAGTTTAGTTGGAAAACTGTTTTTT. The encoded protein is CASSLVGKLFF.

The chain is built from TRBV18 and TRBJ2-5; tentatively, D is TRBD1 (5 bases). Trimming cost V 5 bases and J 5 bases, with 12 bases left between them. This CDR3 has 13 residues. CDR1 is KGHSH and CDR2 is LQKENI in the germline V gene. The chain's CDR3 is CASSNKGFETQYF. CDR3 nucleotides: TGTGCCAGCTCAAATAAGGGGTTCGAGACCCAGTACTTC.

Remarks on this clone: In the same sample, other DNA sequences code for this CDR3. CDR3 amino acids: CAWGGGNTIYF. Written as DNA, the CDR3 is TGTGCCTGGGGAGGGGGAAACACCATATATTTT. V usage is TRBV30 and J usage is TRBJ1-3, with D hard to call. CDR1 and CDR2 from the germline V gene are GTSNPN and SVGIG (reference sequence). V was clipped by 5 bases and J by 4 bases, with 6 bases between them. The CDR3 is 11 residues long.

The chain is built from TRBV27 and TRBJ2-7, with a possible D match to TRBD1 (6 bases). Germline CDR1 and CDR2: MNHEY and SMNVEV (reference sequence). The CDR3 has 14 residues. V lost 1 base to trimming and J lost 2 bases, with 9 bases between them. The CDR3 bases are TGTGCCAGCAGTTTATACAGGGAAGCCTACGAGCAGTACTTC. This codes for CASSLYREAYEQYF.

The gene calls are TRBV28 and TRBJ2-7; 7 nucleotides match TRBD1. The ends lost 7 bases at V and 1 base at J; junction bases unmatched: 7. Germline assignment: CDR1 MDHEN and CDR2 SYDVKM. The CDR3 contains 14 residues. The CDR3 sequence: CASTQKGASYEQYF. CDR3 nucleotides: TGTGCCAGCACCCAAAAGGGGGCGTCCTACGAGCAGTACTTC.

This sequence joins TRBV6-5 and TRBJ2-1, with TRBD2 matching 10 bases. The CDR3 has 14 amino acids. Germline assignment: CDR1 MNHEY and CDR2 SVGAGI. The junction had 5 bases not matched to a gene; V was cut back by 6 bases and J by 6 bases. CDR3 loop: CASSLAGDTNEQFF. As DNA, the CDR3 is TGTGCCAGCAGCCTAGCGGGAGACACCAATGAGCAGTTCTTC.

CDR3 amino acids: CASRWGDGDYNEQFF. CDR3 coding DNA: TGTGCCAGCAGGTGGGGTGATGGGGACTACAATGAGCAGTTCTTC. This chain uses TRBV2 with TRBJ2-1, with D unclear. The germline gives CDR1 SNHLY, CDR2 FYNNEI. The CDR3 consists of 15 residues. V was clipped by 6 bases and J by 3 bases, with 15 bases between them.

V gene TRBV12-5 combines with J gene TRBJ2-3; no firm D call. The germline V gene has CDR1 LGHNT and CDR2 FRNRAP. This CDR3 spans 14 amino acids. Deletions cut 3 bases from V and 0 bases from J, with 7 bases between. In DNA form, the CDR3 reads TGTGCTAGTGGTTTCGAGATAAGCACAGATACGCAGTATTTT. It codes for CASGFEISTDTQYF.

The chain recombines TRBV7-2 with TRBJ2-5; 11 bases are shared with TRBD2. The CDR3 sequence is 15 residues long. Unmatched junction bases numbered 4, after V lost 7 bases and J lost 0 bases. Germline V gives CDR1 SGHTA, CDR2 FQGNSA. The CDR3 loop is CASIRLAGNQETQYF. In nucleotides, the CDR3 is TGTGCCAGCATCAGACTAGCGGGGAACCAAGAGACCCAGTACTTC. Variable domain in full (rest from reference TRBV7-2 and TRBJ2-5): GAGVSQSPSNKVTEKGKDVELRCDPISGHTALYWYRQSLGQGLEFLIYFQGNSAPDKSGLPSDRFSAERTGGSVSTLTIQRTQQEDSAVYLCASIRLAGNQETQYFGPGTRLLVL.

The gene calls are TRBV14 and TRBJ2-4; a weak D match, TRBD1 (5 bases). Trimming took 3 bases from V and 8 from J, leaving 11 bases between them. This CDR3 spans 13 amino acids. From germline, CDR1 is SGHDN and CDR2 FVKESK. CDR3 protein: CASSHEGVDIQYF. CDR3 in DNA: TGTGCCAGCAGCCATGAAGGGGTAGACATTCAGTACTTC. Looking up the rest from reference TRBV14 and TRBJ2-4 gives the full variable domain: EAGVTQFPSHSVIEKGQTVTLRCDPISGHDNLYWYRRVMGKEIKFLLHFVKESKQDESGMPNNRFLAERTGGTYSTLKVQPAELEDSGVYFCASSHEGVDIQYFGAGTRLSVL.

The chain recombines TRBV30 with TRBJ1-5; D is possibly TRBD1 (5 bases). The CDR3 runs to 15 residues. Germline V gene lookup returns CDR1 GTSNPN and CDR2 SVGIG (reference sequence). Trimming left V 3 bases short and J 0 bases short, with 12 bases between. The CDR3 DNA follows: TGTGCCTGGAGGAACTGGAGGGGTAGCAATCAGCCCCAGCATTTT. This translates into CAWRNWRGSNQPQHF.

This clone came up once. V is TRBV29-1 and J is TRBJ2-3; maybe TRBD2 (5 bases). V lost 7 bases and J 4 bases, leaving 24 bases between the germline ends. The CDR3 is made up of 16 amino acids. CDR1 and CDR2 (germline): SQVTM, ANQGSEA. CDR3 region: CSAIPFSSLRPDTQYF. CDR3 nucleotides: TGCAGCGCCATTCCCTTCTCTAGCCTTCGCCCAGATACGCAGTATTTT.

V usage is TRBV6-5 and J usage is TRBJ2-7, with 10 bases lining up with TRBD1. Germline trimming cut 4 bases from V and 5 bases from J; bases unmatched to any gene: 5. There are 14 residues in the CDR3. CDR1 is MNHEY, CDR2 SVGAGI, per germline. In nucleotides, the CDR3 is TGTGCCAGCAGTTCCCGACAGGGGGCCAACGAGCAGTACTTC. This codes for CASSSRQGANEQYF.